This entry is about one TCR beta chain. A second about 6 to 12 cycle PCR used barcoded and J-beta primers. TCRdb called the 5' RACE reads again in MiXCR, with one record for every CDR3 protein. The table includes around 1.1 million distinct CDR3 sequences, roughly two fifths detected once. The sample belongs to a study of blood T cells in healthy people across ages. Per the germline V gene, CDR1 is MNHEY and CDR2 is SVGEGT. This CDR3 spans 16 amino acids. V dropped 7 bases and J dropped 1 base, with 16 bases sitting between them. Input material: blood. This clonotype was sampled from a man in his late teens or twenties in good health. The rearrangement uses TRBV6-2 or TRBV6-3 and TRBJ2-2, with no clear D. CDR3: CASTISTHKNTGELFF. CDR3 nucleotides: TGTGCCAGCACCATATCAACCCACAAGAACACCGGGGAGCTGTTTTTT.